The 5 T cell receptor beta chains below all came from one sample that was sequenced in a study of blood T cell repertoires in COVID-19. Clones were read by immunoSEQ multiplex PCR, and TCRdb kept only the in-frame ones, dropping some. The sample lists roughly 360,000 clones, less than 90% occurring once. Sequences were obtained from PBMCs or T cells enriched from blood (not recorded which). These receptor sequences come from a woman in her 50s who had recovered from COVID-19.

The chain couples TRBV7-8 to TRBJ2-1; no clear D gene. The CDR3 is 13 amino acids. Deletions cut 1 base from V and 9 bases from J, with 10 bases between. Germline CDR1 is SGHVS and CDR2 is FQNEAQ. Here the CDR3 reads CASSLGGVGEQFF. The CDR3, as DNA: TGTGCCAGCAGCTTAGGAGGCGTGGGTGAGCAGTTCTTC.

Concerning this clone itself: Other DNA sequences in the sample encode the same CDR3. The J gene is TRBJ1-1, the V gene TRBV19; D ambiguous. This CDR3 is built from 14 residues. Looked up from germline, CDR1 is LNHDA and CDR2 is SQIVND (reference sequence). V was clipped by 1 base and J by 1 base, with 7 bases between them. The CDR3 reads CASSIGHTNTEAFF. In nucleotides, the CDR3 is TGTGCCAGTAGTATAGGACACACGAACACTGAAGCTTTCTTT.

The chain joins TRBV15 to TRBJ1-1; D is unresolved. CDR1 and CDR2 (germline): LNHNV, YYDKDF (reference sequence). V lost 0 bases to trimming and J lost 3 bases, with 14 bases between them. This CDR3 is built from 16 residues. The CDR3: CATSRDRGLGDTEAFF. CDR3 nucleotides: TGTGCCACCAGCAGAGATCGGGGTCTCGGGGACACTGAAGCTTTCTTT. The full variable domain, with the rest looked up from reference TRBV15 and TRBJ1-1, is DAMVIQNPRYQVTQFGKPVTLSCSQTLNHNVMYWYQQKSSQAPKLLFHYYDKDFNNEADTPDNFQSRRPNTSFCFLDIRSPGLGDTAMYLCATSRDRGLGDTEAFFGQGTRLTVV.

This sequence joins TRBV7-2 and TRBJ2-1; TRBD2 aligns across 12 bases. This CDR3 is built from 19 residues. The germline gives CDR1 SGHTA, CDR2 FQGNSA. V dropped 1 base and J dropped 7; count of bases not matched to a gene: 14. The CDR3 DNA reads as TGTGCCAGCAGCTTAGAAACTAGCGGGAGGTACGGCCTTAGGAATGAGCAGTTCTTC. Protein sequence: CASSLETSGRYGLRNEQFF.

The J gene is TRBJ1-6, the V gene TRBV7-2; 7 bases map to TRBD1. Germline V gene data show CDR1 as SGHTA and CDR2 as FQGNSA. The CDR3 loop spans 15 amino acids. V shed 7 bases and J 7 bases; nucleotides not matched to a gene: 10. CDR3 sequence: CASTMKQGRNSPLHF. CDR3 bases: TGTGCCAGCACCATGAAACAGGGGCGGAATTCACCCCTCCACTTT.